This T cell receptor beta chain was captured in a study of cytomegalovirus exposure and HLA in healthy donors. Study information: Inside one of the first data releases sat around 80 million unique TCRs taken from HLA-typed donors. Broader study findings: What TCR beta sequences reportedly achieved was accurate prediction of HLA-A and HLA-B alleles in most subjects. Reportedly, cytomegalovirus status was diagnosed with high sensitivity and specificity.

As concerns this clone: The antigen is undetermined.

V gave up 1 base and J gave up 0 bases, with 10 bases separating them. Germline values: CDR1 GTSNPN, CDR2 SVGIG (reference sequence). The CDR3 consists of 15 residues. Healthy bone marrow donors made up the donor group. With 60 Vbeta and 13 Jbeta primers, the PCR was carried out. The method was immunoSEQ multiplex PCR; TCRdb's version includes in-frame clones alone and lacks a portion of them. The sample consists of some 180,000 clones, about four fifths of them appearing once. The chain uses TRBV30 and TRBJ1-3, with D possibly TRBD1 on 6 matching bases. Sequencing was done on a sample of PBMCs. This receptor was taken from a male donor in good health and CMV-seronegative. CDR3 DNA sequence: TGTGCCTGGAGTGGGGGACACCGCTCTGGAAACACCATATATTTT. This encodes CAWSGGHRSGNTIYF.